This T cell receptor (beta chain) appears in the sequencing data of a study of shared clonotypes between healthy human individuals. V lost 0 bases to trimming and J lost 4 bases, with 13 bases between them. This CDR3 has 16 residues. Germline CDR1 KGHSH, CDR2 LQKENI. Healthy and HIV-negative, the adult donors had no recent acute infections or vaccinations. Without sorting, samples used some 100 million PBMCs for genomic DNA. The assay was run at deep level. Sequencing was performed on unsorted PBMC DNA using ten immunoSEQ deep assay plates. Generated by immunoSEQ multiplex PCR, the TCRdb table keeps only in-frame clones and is missing some. Among about 490,000 clones listed, roughly 80% were seen once.

This clonotype originated in a woman between 35 and 50 years old in good health. Some clones in this sample may be carry-over from other donors' samples. The chain couples TRBV18 to TRBJ2-1, with D possibly matching TRBD1 (6 bases). Sequences were obtained from PBMCs. The CDR3 reads CASSPPGQGRYNEQFF. The CDR3 nucleotides read TGTGCCAGCTCACCACCCGGGCAGGGGCGTTACAATGAGCAGTTCTTC.